The rows below give T cell receptor beta chains drawn from one sample of a study of Graves' ophthalmopathy and Graves' hyperthyroidism. TCRdb passed the multiplex PCR reads through MiXCR, listing each CDR3 protein once. The sample has 500,000 to 800,000 distinct CDR3 sequences, roughly 39% seen once; the top ten hold 2.5% to 3.5%. Sequenced material: peripheral blood. Source of these receptors: an adult man with Graves' ophthalmopathy. CDR3s include the opening cysteine and the closing phenylalanine or tryptophan. Each record gives: V gene, clone size, J gene, D gene, CDR3 protein, CDR3 DNA. A D gene is named only where the DNA matches it firmly. Only some rows state a clone size, as once, few, many or a class for expanded clones.

v_call: TRBV12-3/TRBV12-4; clone_size: NA; j_call: TRBJ2-2; d_call: NA; cdr3_aa: CASSLPTDPSPELFF; cdr3_nt: TGTGCCAGCAGTCTCCCGACAGACCCATCCCCGGAGCTGTTTTTT
v_call: TRBV10-3; clone_size: few; j_call: TRBJ1-5; d_call: NA; cdr3_aa: CASSYSLYQPQHF; cdr3_nt: TGTGCCAGCAGTTACTCCCTATATCAGCCCCAGCATTTT
v_call: TRBV10-3; clone_size: many; j_call: TRBJ2-5; d_call: TRBD2; cdr3_aa: CASTRWGGETQYF; cdr3_nt: TGTGCCAGCACCCGTTGGGGGGGAGAGACCCAGTACTTC
v_call: TRBV25-1; clone_size: few; j_call: TRBJ1-4; d_call: TRBD1; cdr3_aa: CASSSGTGDWDEKLFF; cdr3_nt: TGTGCCAGCAGTAGCGGGACAGGGGATTGGGATGAAAAACTGTTTTTT
v_call: TRBV4-1; clone_size: NA; j_call: TRBJ2-7; d_call: NA; cdr3_aa: CASSQDLQDYYEQYF; cdr3_nt: TGCGCCAGCAGCCAAGATTTACAGGACTACTACGAGCAGTACTTC
v_call: TRBV7-2; clone_size: many; j_call: TRBJ1-6; d_call: NA; cdr3_aa: CASSSDRGMYSPLHF; cdr3_nt: TGTGCCAGCAGCTCAGACCGGGGCATGTATTCACCCCTCCACTTT
v_call: TRBV5-1; clone_size: NA; j_call: TRBJ2-3; d_call: NA; cdr3_aa: CASSQTRDGVDTQYF; cdr3_nt: TGTGCCAGCAGCCAGACTAGGGACGGGGTAGATACGCAGTATTTT
v_call: TRBV2; clone_size: many; j_call: TRBJ1-5; d_call: NA; cdr3_aa: CASSSDHQPQHF; cdr3_nt: TGTGCCAGCAGTTCGGATCATCAGCCCCAGCATTTT
v_call: TRBV11-1; clone_size: few; j_call: TRBJ2-7; d_call: TRBD2; cdr3_aa: CASSLGPLAGVWYEQYF; cdr3_nt: TGTGCCAGCAGCTTGGGCCCCCTAGCGGGAGTCTGGTACGAGCAGTACTTC
v_call: TRBV2; clone_size: NA; j_call: TRBJ2-2; d_call: TRBD2; cdr3_aa: CASSLSGGATGELFF; cdr3_nt: TGTGCCAGCAGCTTGAGCGGGGGGGCCACCGGGGAGCTGTTTTTT
v_call: TRBV7-6; clone_size: NA; j_call: TRBJ2-2; d_call: NA; cdr3_aa: CASSLSDGDGELFF; cdr3_nt: TGTGCCAGCAGCCTCTCGGACGGTGACGGGGAGCTGTTTTTT
v_call: TRBV10-3; clone_size: once; j_call: TRBJ2-5; d_call: NA; cdr3_aa: CAISETGQQNTGGQETQYF; cdr3_nt: TGTGCCATCAGTGAAACGGGACAGCAGAACACCGGGGGCCAAGAGACCCAGTACTTC
v_call: TRBV5-1; clone_size: few; j_call: TRBJ2-7; d_call: NA; cdr3_aa: CASSWGDGSYEQYF; cdr3_nt: TGCGCCAGCAGCTGGGGGGACGGTTCCTACGAGCAGTACTTC
v_call: TRBV6-6; clone_size: NA; j_call: TRBJ1-2; d_call: NA; cdr3_aa: CASTPSGYGYTF; cdr3_nt: TGTGCCAGCACCCCCTCCGGGTATGGCTACACCTTC
v_call: TRBV7-9; clone_size: many; j_call: TRBJ2-7; d_call: TRBD1; cdr3_aa: CASSFGGTGNYEQYF; cdr3_nt: TGTGCCAGCAGCTTCGGCGGGACAGGGAACTACGAGCAGTACTTC
v_call: TRBV10-3; clone_size: few; j_call: TRBJ2-7; d_call: TRBD2; cdr3_aa: CASAPSGGPEQYF; cdr3_nt: TGTGCCAGCGCCCCCAGCGGGGGACCCGAGCAGTACTTC
v_call: TRBV11-3; clone_size: many; j_call: TRBJ2-5; d_call: NA; cdr3_aa: CASSPRVETQYF; cdr3_nt: TGTGCCAGCAGCCCGCGGGTAGAGACCCAGTACTTC
v_call: TRBV9; clone_size: many; j_call: TRBJ1-3; d_call: NA; cdr3_aa: CASSVGTDGNTIYF; cdr3_nt: TGTGCCAGCAGCGTTGGTACAGACGGAAACACCATATATTTT
v_call: TRBV13; clone_size: many; j_call: TRBJ1-6; d_call: NA; cdr3_aa: CASSSSGGDPLHF; cdr3_nt: TGTGCCAGCAGTTCCTCCGGTGGGGATCCCCTCCACTTT
v_call: TRBV7-9; clone_size: once; j_call: TRBJ2-2; d_call: NA; cdr3_aa: CASSGSGTYNTGELFF; cdr3_nt: TGTGCCAGCAGCGGATCCGGGACTTATAACACCGGGGAGCTGTTTTTT
v_call: TRBV10-3; clone_size: many; j_call: TRBJ2-7; d_call: TRBD2; cdr3_aa: CAITPSGSTYEQYF; cdr3_nt: TGTGCCATCACTCCTAGCGGTTCAACCTACGAGCAGTACTTC
v_call: TRBV30; clone_size: NA; j_call: TRBJ1-4; d_call: NA; cdr3_aa: CAWSVTRGPWAEKLFF; cdr3_nt: TGTGCCTGGAGTGTAACCCGCGGACCATGGGCTGAAAAACTGTTTTTT
v_call: TRBV19; clone_size: NA; j_call: TRBJ2-2; d_call: NA; cdr3_aa: CASSIDRARALTNTGELFF; cdr3_nt: TGTGCCAGTAGTATAGATCGAGCGAGAGCCCTCACGAACACCGGGGAGCTGTTTTTT
v_call: TRBV27; clone_size: NA; j_call: TRBJ2-7; d_call: NA; cdr3_aa: CASSLSSGFEQYF; cdr3_nt: TGTGCCAGCAGTTTGTCCTCAGGGTTCGAGCAGTACTTC
v_call: TRBV29-1; clone_size: NA; j_call: TRBJ2-1; d_call: NA; cdr3_aa: CSVSPRSYNEQFF; cdr3_nt: TGCAGCGTTAGTCCTCGTTCCTACAATGAACAGTTCTTC
v_call: TRBV12-3/TRBV12-4; clone_size: few; j_call: TRBJ2-5; d_call: NA; cdr3_aa: CASSSRDGIQETQYF; cdr3_nt: TGTGCCAGCAGTTCGCGGGACGGTATTCAAGAGACCCAGTACTTC
v_call: TRBV12-3/TRBV12-4; clone_size: many; j_call: TRBJ1-2; d_call: NA; cdr3_aa: CASSRLRGYTF; cdr3_nt: TGTGCCAGCAGCAGGCTGCGGGGCTACACCTTC
v_call: TRBV29-1; clone_size: many; j_call: TRBJ2-2; d_call: NA; cdr3_aa: CSARDNGNTGELFF; cdr3_nt: TGCAGCGCCCGGGACAATGGGAACACCGGGGAGCTGTTTTTT
v_call: TRBV10-3; clone_size: many; j_call: TRBJ1-6; d_call: NA; cdr3_aa: CAISDASGIGSYNSPLHF; cdr3_nt: TGTGCCATCAGTGATGCATCAGGGATTGGCTCCTATAATTCACCCCTCCACTTT
v_call: TRBV9; clone_size: NA; j_call: TRBJ1-4; d_call: NA; cdr3_aa: CASSVEQNNEKLFF; cdr3_nt: TGTGCCAGCAGCGTAGAGCAGAATAATGAAAAACTGTTTTTT
v_call: TRBV19; clone_size: many; j_call: TRBJ1-1; d_call: NA; cdr3_aa: CASSIDHVVPNTEAFF; cdr3_nt: TGTGCCAGTAGTATAGATCATGTGGTCCCGAACACTGAAGCTTTCTTT
v_call: TRBV7-2; clone_size: NA; j_call: TRBJ1-5; d_call: TRBD1; cdr3_aa: CASSSGQGYSNQPQHF; cdr3_nt: TGTGCCAGCAGTTCGGGACAGGGATATAGCAATCAGCCCCAGCATTTT
v_call: TRBV25-1; clone_size: NA; j_call: TRBJ2-7; d_call: TRBD2; cdr3_aa: CASSATSGGAYEQYF; cdr3_nt: TGTGCCAGCAGTGCGACTAGCGGGGGGGCCTACGAGCAGTACTTC
v_call: TRBV7-2; clone_size: NA; j_call: TRBJ1-4; d_call: NA; cdr3_aa: CASSDTGGAVLFF; cdr3_nt: TGTGCCAGCAGCGACACCGGGGGGGCCGTACTGTTTTTT
v_call: TRBV9; clone_size: few; j_call: TRBJ2-2; d_call: TRBD2; cdr3_aa: CASSVSWRGAEANTGELFF; cdr3_nt: TGTGCCAGCAGCGTATCTTGGCGGGGGGCAGAAGCGAACACCGGGGAGCTGTTTTTT
v_call: TRBV7-9; clone_size: NA; j_call: TRBJ1-1; d_call: TRBD1; cdr3_aa: CASSLNAGGAEAFF; cdr3_nt: TGTGCCAGCAGCTTAAACGCAGGGGGGGCTGAAGCTTTCTTT
v_call: TRBV10-3; clone_size: NA; j_call: TRBJ2-5; d_call: NA; cdr3_aa: CAISGRQGGEGTQYF; cdr3_nt: TGTGCCATCAGTGGGAGACAGGGAGGGGAAGGGACCCAGTACTTC
v_call: TRBV20-1; clone_size: NA; j_call: TRBJ2-7; d_call: TRBD2; cdr3_aa: CSASFPGASGYYEQYF; cdr3_nt: TGCAGTGCTAGCTTCCCCGGGGCTAGCGGGTACTACGAGCAGTACTTC
v_call: TRBV7-6; clone_size: many; j_call: TRBJ1-1; d_call: NA; cdr3_aa: CASSLGGRMNTEAFF; cdr3_nt: TGTGCCAGCAGCCTCGGAGGAAGGATGAACACTGAAGCTTTCTTT
v_call: TRBV27; clone_size: NA; j_call: TRBJ2-5; d_call: TRBD2; cdr3_aa: CAAYLGRGGGTQYF; cdr3_nt: TGTGCCGCCTACCTCGGGAGGGGCGGTGGGACCCAGTACTTC
v_call: TRBV25-1; clone_size: few; j_call: TRBJ1-2; d_call: TRBD1; cdr3_aa: CASSDEGAGGYTF; cdr3_nt: TGTGCCAGCAGTGACGAGGGGGCGGGTGGCTACACCTTC
v_call: TRBV27; clone_size: few; j_call: TRBJ2-5; d_call: NA; cdr3_aa: CASSLLGTGLQETQYF; cdr3_nt: TGTGCCAGCAGTTTATTGGGAACAGGGCTACAAGAGACCCAGTACTTC
v_call: TRBV25-1; clone_size: once; j_call: TRBJ1-3; d_call: TRBD1; cdr3_aa: CARTGVEDTIYF; cdr3_nt: TGTGCTAGGACAGGGGTAGAGGACACCATATATTTT
v_call: TRBV15; clone_size: NA; j_call: TRBJ2-1; d_call: TRBD2; cdr3_aa: CATSRDLGGDEQFF; cdr3_nt: TGTGCCACCAGCAGAGATTTGGGGGGGGATGAGCAGTTCTTC
v_call: TRBV7-3; clone_size: many; j_call: TRBJ2-7; d_call: NA; cdr3_aa: CASSLFSGSYEQYF; cdr3_nt: TGTGCCAGCAGCTTATTCAGTGGGTCCTACGAGCAGTACTTC
v_call: TRBV4-3; clone_size: NA; j_call: TRBJ2-7; d_call: NA; cdr3_aa: CASSQDRRRDGAYEQYF; cdr3_nt: TGCGCCAGCAGCCAAGATCGAAGGCGGGACGGGGCCTACGAGCAGTACTTC
v_call: TRBV4-3; clone_size: NA; j_call: TRBJ1-2; d_call: TRBD1; cdr3_aa: CASSQEAQGAIYGYTF; cdr3_nt: TGCGCCAGCAGCCAAGAAGCGCAGGGGGCCATCTATGGCTACACCTTC
v_call: TRBV7-3; clone_size: NA; j_call: TRBJ2-3; d_call: NA; cdr3_aa: CASSLWGLVIPFTDTQYF; cdr3_nt: TGTGCCAGCAGCTTATGGGGTTTGGTAATTCCATTCACGGATACGCAGTATTTT
v_call: TRBV7-9; clone_size: NA; j_call: TRBJ1-4; d_call: TRBD1; cdr3_aa: CASSPQGLDEKLFF; cdr3_nt: TGTGCCAGCAGTCCACAGGGGCTGGATGAAAAACTGTTTTTT
v_call: TRBV4-2; clone_size: few; j_call: TRBJ1-5; d_call: TRBD1; cdr3_aa: CASSQGQDRQIDQPQHF; cdr3_nt: TGTGCCAGCAGCCAAGGACAGGACAGGCAGATCGATCAGCCCCAGCATTTT
v_call: TRBV7-8; clone_size: NA; j_call: TRBJ2-2; d_call: NA; cdr3_aa: CASSFQGGTYNEQFF; cdr3_nt: TGTGCCAGCAGCTTCCAGGGGGGGACCTACAATGAGCAGTTTTTT
v_call: TRBV20-1; clone_size: NA; j_call: TRBJ1-5; d_call: NA; cdr3_aa: CSAVSGNQPQHF; cdr3_nt: TGCAGTGCAGTTTCGGGAAATCAGCCCCAGCATTTT
v_call: TRBV10-3; clone_size: NA; j_call: TRBJ1-4; d_call: TRBD1; cdr3_aa: CAISAGGWTNEKLFF; cdr3_nt: TGTGCCATCAGTGCAGGGGGTTGGACTAATGAAAAACTGTTTTTT
v_call: TRBV9; clone_size: many; j_call: TRBJ2-5; d_call: TRBD1; cdr3_aa: CASSVDRGEETQYF; cdr3_nt: TGTGCCAGCAGCGTTGACAGGGGTGAAGAGACCCAGTACTTC
v_call: TRBV5-1; clone_size: NA; j_call: TRBJ1-5; d_call: NA; cdr3_aa: CASSRNGGNQPQHF; cdr3_nt: TGCGCCAGCAGCCGCAACGGGGGCAATCAGCCCCAGCATTTT
v_call: TRBV29-1; clone_size: NA; j_call: TRBJ1-2; d_call: NA; cdr3_aa: CSVGASNYGYTF; cdr3_nt: TGCAGCGTGGGGGCGTCTAACTATGGCTACACCTTC
v_call: TRBV10-3; clone_size: many; j_call: TRBJ2-7; d_call: NA; cdr3_aa: CAISDLGGRTLSYEQYF; cdr3_nt: TGTGCCATCAGTGACCTCGGAGGCAGAACCCTCTCCTACGAGCAGTACTTC
v_call: TRBV5-1; clone_size: NA; j_call: TRBJ2-1; d_call: NA; cdr3_aa: CASSGDDDEQFF; cdr3_nt: TGCGCCAGCAGTGGGGACGACGATGAGCAGTTCTTC
v_call: TRBV29-1; clone_size: many; j_call: TRBJ1-2; d_call: TRBD1; cdr3_aa: CSVERDRGYGYTF; cdr3_nt: TGCAGCGTTGAACGGGACAGGGGTTATGGCTACACCTTC
v_call: TRBV9; clone_size: once; j_call: TRBJ1-4; d_call: TRBD1; cdr3_aa: CASSSGGQGFNEKLFF; cdr3_nt: TGTGCCAGCAGCTCGGGGGGACAGGGGTTCAATGAAAAACTGTTTTTT